Included here is one T cell receptor beta chain sequence, with context. The germline CDR1 and CDR2 sequences are LGHDT and YNNKEL (reference sequence). The V segment lost 5 bases and the J segment 7 bases; nucleotides outside the gene matches: 4. The CDR3 has 13 amino acids. Data came from immunoSEQ multiplex PCR; TCRdb stores just in-frame clones and leaves some out. The table includes fewer than 250,000 clones, approximately 80% detected once. This sample was taken from a study of blood T cell repertoires in COVID-19. The V gene is TRBV3-1 (or the pseudogene TRBV3-2), the J gene TRBJ1-5, with 8 bases identical to TRBD1. The TCR comes from a man in his sixties who had recovered from COVID-19. Material for sequencing was PBMCs or T cells enriched from blood (not recorded which). This CDR3 is CASSTDRAQPQHF. As DNA, the CDR3 is TGTGCCAGCAGCACGGACAGGGCCCAGCCCCAGCATTTT.